Shown below are 17 T cell receptor beta chains from a single sample sequenced in a study of blood T cells in healthy people across ages. Combining a sample-barcoded 5' primer with a J-beta primer mix, a second PCR ran for roughly 7 to 11 cycles. TCRdb analysed the 5' RACE reads with MiXCR anew, one entry per CDR3 protein. The data contain hundreds of thousands of distinct CDR3 sequences, about 32% of them singletons. The specimen was blood. The source is a woman older than 75 in good health.

This clonotype was recorded many times. The chain recombines TRBV7-3 with TRBJ2-1; 9 nucleotides match TRBD1. Germline CDR1 and CDR2: SGHTA and FQGTGA. V lost 5 bases, J lost 7 bases, and 9 bases stayed unmatched. The CDR3 loop spans 15 amino acids. CDR3: CASSPLTGGSNEQFF. CDR3 bases: TGTGCCAGCAGCCCATTGACAGGGGGGTCAAATGAGCAGTTCTTC.

The chain links TRBV5-5 to TRBJ2-5, with D tentatively TRBD1 (6 bases). The better agreement between TRBJ2-7 and the DNA end casts doubt on the J call. Per germline, CDR1 SGHKS and CDR2 YYEKEE (reference sequence). This CDR3 is 15 amino acids long. The CDR3 sequence is CASSLGQGHTYEQYF. The CDR3, as DNA: TGTGCCAGCAGCTTGGGGCAGGGACATACCTACGAGCAGTACTTC.

Comment on this clonotype: Given a much more abundant clone one base away, this may be a read error. The chain carries TRBV20-1 and TRBJ2-1; D assignment may be TRBD1 or TRBD2 (5 bases each). Germline V lookup: CDR1 DFQATT, CDR2 SNEGSKA (reference sequence). Trimming pared 5 bases from V and 11 bases from J, leaving 13 bases between. The CDR3 has 11 residues. The CDR3 coding sequence is TGCAGTGCTGACCGTCGGGGCAAGCAGTTCTTC. This gives the protein CSADRRGKQFF.

The V call is TRBV2, the J call TRBJ2-1, with 11 bases lining up with TRBD2. Trimming cost V 4 bases and J 7 bases; bases outside gene matches: 6. CDR3 length equals 15 residues. Germline CDR1 SNHLY, CDR2 FYNNEI. CDR3 region: CASSVLAGGSNEQFF. CDR3 coding DNA: TGTGCCAGCAGTGTCCTAGCGGGGGGTTCAAATGAGCAGTTCTTC.

V usage is TRBV20-1 and J usage is TRBJ1-5; D is possibly TRBD1 (5 bases). This CDR3 has 14 residues. The V gene's germline CDR1 is DFQATT and CDR2 SNEGSKA (reference sequence). V lost 6 bases to trimming and J lost 2 bases, with 14 bases between them. The CDR3 loop reads CSAGQVRGNQPQHF. Written as DNA, the CDR3 is TGCAGTGCAGGACAAGTACGGGGCAATCAGCCCCAGCATTTT.

This clonotype was seen at least ten times. The chain couples TRBV11-2 to TRBJ2-3, with D perhaps TRBD1 or TRBD2 (5 bases each). CDR1 is SGHAT, CDR2 FQNNGV, per germline. V shed 0 bases and J shed 0 bases, with 28 bases lying between them. The length of the CDR3 is 22 residues. The CDR3 reads CASSLDQPGRQRTRTSTDTQYF. CDR3 bases: TGTGCCAGCAGCTTAGACCAACCGGGACGTCAGCGGACTCGTACTAGCACAGATACGCAGTATTTT.

This clonotype was recorded many times. V usage is TRBV9 and J usage is TRBJ2-6; D remains ambiguous. V was clipped by 0 bases and J by 0 bases, with 4 bases between them. CDR3 length: 15 residues. Germline V gene sequence: CDR1 SGDLS, CDR2 YYNGEE. The CDR3 loop reads CASSVVSSGANVLTF. The CDR3 region has the DNA TGTGCCAGCAGCGTAGTTTCCTCTGGGGCCAACGTCCTGACTTTC.

The sample holds many counts of this clonotype. The V gene is TRBV9, the J gene TRBJ1-4, with D possibly being TRBD1 (6 bases). CDR3 length equals 14 residues. The germline gives CDR1 SGDLS, CDR2 YYNGEE. Trimming left V 6 bases short and J 8 bases short, with 17 bases between. The CDR3, as DNA: TGTGCCAGCAACTTACAGGGATTTGGGGAAAAACTGTTTTTT. Encoded protein: CASNLQGFGEKLFF. Filled out from reference TRBV9 and TRBJ1-4, the complete variable domain reads DSGVTQTPKHLITATGQRVTLRCSPRSGDLSVYWYQQSLDQGLQFLIQYYNGEERAKGNILERFSAQQFPDLHSELNLSSLELGDSALYFCASNLQGFGEKLFFGSGTQLSVL.

Of note for this clonotype: A much larger clone is a single base away; this may be a read error. This chain uses TRBV7-2 with TRBJ1-5; the D is unclear. V was cut by 2 bases and J by 3 bases, with 8 bases left in between. The CDR3 sequence is 14 residues long. Germline values: CDR1 SGHTA, CDR2 FQGNSA. CDR3 bases: TGTGCCAGCAGCTTAATAGCCTCCAATCAGCCCCAGCATTTT. Residues: CASSLIASNQPQHF. Together with reference TRBV7-2 and TRBJ1-5, the CDR3 gives the full variable domain: GAGVSQSPSNKVTEKGKDVELRCDPISGHTALYWYRQSLGQGLEFLIYFQGNSAPDKSGLPSDRFSAERTGGSVSTLTIQRTQQEDSAVYLCASSLIASNQPQHFGDGTRLSIL.

With regard to this clonotype: Its ends do not fully match the called genes, so a read error is possible. The chain joins TRBV19 to TRBJ1-5; tentative D call: TRBD1 (5 bases). The germline gives CDR1 LNHDA, CDR2 SQIVND (reference sequence). The CDR3 spans 16 residues. The CDR3 is CASSVIGTHGNRPQHF. The CDR3 nucleotides read TGTGCCAGTAGCGTTATCGGGACCCACGGCAATCGGCCCCAGCATTTT.

This clonotype appeared many times. This chain connects TRBV21-1 to TRBJ2-7; TRBD1 is the table's D call and was not checked against the DNA. TRBV21-1 is assigned pseudogene status. The CDR3 loop spans 15 amino acids. In nucleotides, the CDR3 is TGTGCCAGCAGCTTCCGACAGGGGGTTTCTTACGAGCAGTACTTC. It is translated as CASSFRQGVSYEQYF.

The sample holds many counts of this clonotype. This chain uses TRBV5-1 with TRBJ2-3; 7 nucleotides align to TRBD1. The junction had 3 bases not matched to a gene; V was cut back by 4 bases and J by 4 bases. The length of the CDR3 is 13 residues. Germline CDR1 reads SGHRS; CDR2 reads YFSETQ. In nucleotides, the CDR3 is TGCGCCAGCAGCCTGGGACAGTCAGATACGCAGTATTTT. Its protein is CASSLGQSDTQYF. Variable domain in full (rest from reference TRBV5-1 and TRBJ2-3): KAGVTQTPRYLIKTRGQQVTLSCSPISGHRSVSWYQQTPGQGLQFLFEYFSETQRNKGNFPGRFSGRQFSNSRSEMNVSTLELGDSALYLCASSLGQSDTQYFGPGTRLTVL.

V gene TRBV28 combines with J gene TRBJ2-3, with unresolved D. The germline gives CDR1 MDHEN, CDR2 SYDVKM. The CDR3 totals 14 residues. V lost 5 bases, J lost 2 bases, and 11 bases lay in between. The CDR3 here is CASSPSSVTDTQYF. The CDR3 DNA reads TGTGCCAGCAGTCCCTCTAGTGTCACAGATACGCAGTATTTT.

This clonotype was observed at least ten times. This chain joins TRBV20-1 and TRBJ2-7; no clear D gene. The CDR3 loop spans 16 amino acids. The germline V gene has CDR1 DFQATT and CDR2 SNEGSKA (reference sequence). V lost 0 bases, J lost 0 bases, and 15 bases lay in between. CDR3 DNA sequence: TGCAGTGCTAGAGATAGGCGCCTTCTTAACTCCTACGAGCAGTACTTC. The encoded protein is CSARDRRLLNSYEQYF.

This rearrangement joins TRBV23-1 to TRBJ1-1; D is unresolved. TRBV23-1 is an ORF, with its function uncertain. This CDR3 contains 13 residues. Trimming removed 3 bases from V and 7 bases from J, with 12 bases in between. The CDR3 coding sequence is TGCGCCAGCAGTCAGTATCGGGAGTTTGAAGCTTTCTTT. This sequence encodes CASSQYREFEAFF.

The gene calls are TRBV2 and TRBJ2-5, with TRBD2 identical over 8 bases. The last part of the DNA fits TRBJ2-1 better; the J call may be wrong. CDR3 length: 16 amino acids. Germline assignment: CDR1 SNHLY and CDR2 FYNNEI. CDR3 sequence (DNA): TGTGCCAGCACAGGGCGGGGGGTTATATACCAAGAGACCCAGTTCTTC. This translates into CASTGRGVIYQETQFF.

Concerning this clonotype: An end of the junction differs from the germline gene, which may be a read error. V gene TRBV9 combines with J gene TRBJ1-6, with unresolved D. This CDR3 contains 14 residues. Germline assignment: CDR1 SGDLS and CDR2 YYNGEE. The CDR3 is CASSVDPRSSPPHF. CDR3 nucleotide sequence: TGTGCCAGCAGCGTAGACCCTAGGAGCTCACCCCCCCACTTT. Looking up the rest from reference TRBV9 and TRBJ1-6 gives the full variable domain: DSGVTQTPKHLITATGQRVTLRCSPRSGDLSVYWYQQSLDQGLQFLIQYYNGEERAKGNILERFSAQQFPDLHSELNLSSLELGDSALYFCASSVDPRSSPPHFGNGTRLTVT.